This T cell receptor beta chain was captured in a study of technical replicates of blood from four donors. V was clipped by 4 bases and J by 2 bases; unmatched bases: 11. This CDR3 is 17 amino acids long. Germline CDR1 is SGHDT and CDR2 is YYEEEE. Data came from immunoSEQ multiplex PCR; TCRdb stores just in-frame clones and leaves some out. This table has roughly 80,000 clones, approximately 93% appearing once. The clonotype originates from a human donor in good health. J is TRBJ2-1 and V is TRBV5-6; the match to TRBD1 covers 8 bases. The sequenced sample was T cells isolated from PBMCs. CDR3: CASSGGGQGRAYNEQFF. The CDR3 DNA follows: TGTGCCAGCAGCGGAGGCGGACAGGGACGCGCCTACAATGAGCAGTTCTTC.